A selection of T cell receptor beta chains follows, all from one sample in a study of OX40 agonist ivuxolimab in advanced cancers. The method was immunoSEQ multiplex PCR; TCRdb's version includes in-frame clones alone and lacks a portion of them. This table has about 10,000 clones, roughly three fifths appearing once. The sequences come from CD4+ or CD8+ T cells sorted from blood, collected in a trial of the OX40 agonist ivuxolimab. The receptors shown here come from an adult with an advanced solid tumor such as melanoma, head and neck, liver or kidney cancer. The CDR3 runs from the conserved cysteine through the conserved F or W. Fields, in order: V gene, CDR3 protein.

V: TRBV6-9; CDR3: CASSLGLAGGYEQYF
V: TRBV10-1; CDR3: CASSEPVSGSTDTQYF
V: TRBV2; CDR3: CASSHILAGTNTGELFF
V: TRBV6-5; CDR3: CASGQGTEAFF
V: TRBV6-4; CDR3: CASSPQGGTDTQYF
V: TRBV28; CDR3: CASNKDRGLVWVF
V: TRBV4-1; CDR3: CASSLGDGSSYNEQFF
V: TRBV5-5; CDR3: CASSLRIAVTYNEQFF
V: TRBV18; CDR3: CASSPDAVGEQFF
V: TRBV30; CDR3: CAWSASTAYGYTF
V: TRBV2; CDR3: CASSEWREVYEQYF
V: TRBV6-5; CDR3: CAIRIMVGGDTEAFF
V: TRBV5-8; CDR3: CASSWDMDTEAFF
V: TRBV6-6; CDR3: CASRDLGVNQPQHF
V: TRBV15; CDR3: CATSRDRTDQETQYF
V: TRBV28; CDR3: CASSLRWANGRNTEAFF
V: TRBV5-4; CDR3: CASSFGGTEAFF
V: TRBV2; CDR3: CASSGTGFYGYTF
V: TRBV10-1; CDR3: CASSPLREGAGELFF
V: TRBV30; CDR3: CAWSYLAGQNEQFF
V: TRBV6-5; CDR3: CASSYSLSTYEQYF
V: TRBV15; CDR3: CATSSLAGGPYEQYF
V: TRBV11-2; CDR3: CASSLVSSGDAGSLNEQFF
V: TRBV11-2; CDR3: CASSLWVGEGSYEQYF
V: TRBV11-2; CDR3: CASSSNDRGGPSNEQFF
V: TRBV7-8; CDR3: CASSHGQVYNEQFF
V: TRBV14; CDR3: CASSQGRGGAYEQYF
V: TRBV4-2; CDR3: CASSQTGDTEAFF
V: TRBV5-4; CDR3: CASSPTPQTSGWAGEQFF
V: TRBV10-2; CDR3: CASSEGNEQFF
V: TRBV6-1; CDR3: CASSEFIPGQGEGYTF
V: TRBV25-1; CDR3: CASSEGRGTEAFF
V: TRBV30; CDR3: CAWSPWTGGSGELFF
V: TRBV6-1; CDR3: CASSELAGSTDTQYF
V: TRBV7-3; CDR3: CASSPTSRDTEAFF
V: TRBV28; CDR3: CASRDRVITGELFF
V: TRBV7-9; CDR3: CASSASTSYEQYF